This T cell receptor beta chain was sequenced for a study of CD8 T cells in ankylosing spondylitis. The study, taken as a whole, reports: Within ankylosing spondylitis blood, a TCR beta motif made up of several highly homologous variants appeared to be characteristic.

Researchers built TCR beta libraries using quantitative 5'-RACE with molecular barcodes. Each CDR3 protein gets one entry after TCRdb re-called the 5' RACE reads with MiXCR. Of 100,000 to 150,000 distinct CDR3 sequences in the sample, under 20% were seen once. As regards this clonotype: Its specificity is unknown.

CDR3 size: 13 residues. The V end lost 2 bases, the J end lost 6 bases, and 11 bases lay between the germline ends. The germline V gene encodes CDR1 SGHRS and CDR2 YFSETQ. This TCR derives from a male donor with ankylosing spondylitis. The source material was blood, either unsorted or a sorted T cell fraction (not recorded which). The rearrangement uses TRBV5-1 and TRBJ1-2; D unresolved. The CDR3 DNA sequence: TGCGCCAGCAGCTTAGAACAGCGAAATGGCTACACCTTC. Its translation is CASSLEQRNGYTF. The entire variable domain, with the rest obtained from reference TRBV5-1 and TRBJ1-2, is as follows: KAGVTQTPRYLIKTRGQQVTLSCSPISGHRSVSWYQQTPGQGLQFLFEYFSETQRNKGNFPGRFSGRQFSNSRSEMNVSTLELGDSALYLCASSLEQRNGYTFGSGTRLTVV.